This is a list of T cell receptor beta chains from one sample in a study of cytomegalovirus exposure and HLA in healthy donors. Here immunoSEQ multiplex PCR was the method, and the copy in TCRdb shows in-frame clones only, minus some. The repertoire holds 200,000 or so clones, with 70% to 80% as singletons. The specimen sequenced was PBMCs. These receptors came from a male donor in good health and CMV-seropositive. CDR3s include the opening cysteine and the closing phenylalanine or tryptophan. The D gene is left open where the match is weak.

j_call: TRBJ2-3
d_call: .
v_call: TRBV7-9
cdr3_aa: CASSFWTANTDTQYF

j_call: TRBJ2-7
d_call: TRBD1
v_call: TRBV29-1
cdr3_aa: CSVVMGTGTTQQYF

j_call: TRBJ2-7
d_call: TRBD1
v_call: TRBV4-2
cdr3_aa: CASSLGQNSYEQYF

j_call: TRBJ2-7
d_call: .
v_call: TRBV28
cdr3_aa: CASSSSLQVGSYEQYF

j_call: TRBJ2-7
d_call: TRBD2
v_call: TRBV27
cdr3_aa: CASSLDGTSGFYEQYF

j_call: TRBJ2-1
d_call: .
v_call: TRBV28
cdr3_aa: CASTRQGGLEQFF

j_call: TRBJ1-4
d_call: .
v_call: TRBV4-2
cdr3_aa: CASSQDASYRREKLFF

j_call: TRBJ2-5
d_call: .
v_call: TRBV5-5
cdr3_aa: CASSSTVTSVETQYF

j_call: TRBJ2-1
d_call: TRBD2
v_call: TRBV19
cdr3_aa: CASTPLAGGMNNEQFF

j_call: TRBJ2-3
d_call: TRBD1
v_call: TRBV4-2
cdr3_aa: CASSHGQGTDTQYF

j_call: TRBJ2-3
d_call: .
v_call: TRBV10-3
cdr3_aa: CAISESTSTDTQYF

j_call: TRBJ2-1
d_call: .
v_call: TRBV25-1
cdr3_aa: CASTPSGPPYNEQFF

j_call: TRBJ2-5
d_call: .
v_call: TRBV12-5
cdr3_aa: CASPQGSETQYF

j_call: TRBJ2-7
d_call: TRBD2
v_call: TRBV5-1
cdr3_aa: CASSLDTSGVSEQYF

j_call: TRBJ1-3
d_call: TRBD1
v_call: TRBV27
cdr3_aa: CASSHLLGRTGWRIWGYTIYF

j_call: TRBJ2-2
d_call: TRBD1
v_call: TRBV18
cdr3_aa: CASSPPGTVTGELFF

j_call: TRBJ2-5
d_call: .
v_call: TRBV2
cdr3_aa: CASSDALSEETQYF

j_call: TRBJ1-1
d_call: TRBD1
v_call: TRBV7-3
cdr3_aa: CASSLSETQGDTEVFF

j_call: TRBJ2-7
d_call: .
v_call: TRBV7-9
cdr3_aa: CASSLEEARAYF

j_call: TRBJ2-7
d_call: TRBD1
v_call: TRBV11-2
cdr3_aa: CASSLGTGEVYEQYF

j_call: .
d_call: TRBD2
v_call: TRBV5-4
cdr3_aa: CASTPAGGSYEQYF

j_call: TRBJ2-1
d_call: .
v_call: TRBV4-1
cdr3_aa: CASSQRADRSSYNEQFF

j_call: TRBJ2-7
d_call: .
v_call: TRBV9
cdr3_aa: CASSVLQVSYEQYF

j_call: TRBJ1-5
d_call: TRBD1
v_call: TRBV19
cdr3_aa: CASSIGQVSNQPQHF

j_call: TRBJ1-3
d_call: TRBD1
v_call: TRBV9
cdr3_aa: CASSPGDSTRNTIYF

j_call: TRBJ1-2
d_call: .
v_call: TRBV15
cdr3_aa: CATSRDSVAAGGYTF

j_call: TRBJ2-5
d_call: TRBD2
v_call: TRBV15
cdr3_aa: CATSRGGLAGGVQETQYF

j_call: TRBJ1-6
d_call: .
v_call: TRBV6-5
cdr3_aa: CASSKPRTDSPLHF

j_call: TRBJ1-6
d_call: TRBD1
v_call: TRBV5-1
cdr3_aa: CASSPGTGVNSPLHF

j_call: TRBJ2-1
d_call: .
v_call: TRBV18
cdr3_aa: CASSPGQINEQFF

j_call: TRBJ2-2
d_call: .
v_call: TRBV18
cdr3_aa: CASSRDGELFF

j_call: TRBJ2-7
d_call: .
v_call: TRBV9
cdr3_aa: CASSAPGHLLYEQYF

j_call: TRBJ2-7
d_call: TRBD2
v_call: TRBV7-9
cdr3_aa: CASSLETSGSGEQYF

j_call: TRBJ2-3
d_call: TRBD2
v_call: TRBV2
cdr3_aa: CARRLAGGPDTQYF

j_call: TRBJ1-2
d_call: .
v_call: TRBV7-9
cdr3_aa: CASSQGDGYTF

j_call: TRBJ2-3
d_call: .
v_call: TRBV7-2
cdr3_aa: CAGKAGSPTDTQYF

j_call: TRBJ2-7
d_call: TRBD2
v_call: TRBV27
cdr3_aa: CASSFGTSGRALGYEQYF

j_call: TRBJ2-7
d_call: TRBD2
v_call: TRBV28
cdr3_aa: CASSPRGGGLYEQYF

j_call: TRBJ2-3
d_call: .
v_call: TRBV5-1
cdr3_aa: CASSGDSDTQYF

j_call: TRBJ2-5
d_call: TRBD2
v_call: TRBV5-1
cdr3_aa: CASSLGGAGAQETQYF

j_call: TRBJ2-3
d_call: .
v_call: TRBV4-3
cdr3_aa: CASSRVWSADTQYF

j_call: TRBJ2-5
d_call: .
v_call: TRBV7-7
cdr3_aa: CASSLSAQETQYF

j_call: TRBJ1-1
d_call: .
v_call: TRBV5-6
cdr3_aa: CASEGNTEAFF

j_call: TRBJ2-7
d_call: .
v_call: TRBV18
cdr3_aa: CASSPGSPIYEQYF

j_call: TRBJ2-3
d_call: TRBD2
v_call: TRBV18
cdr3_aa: CASSPDSGATQYF

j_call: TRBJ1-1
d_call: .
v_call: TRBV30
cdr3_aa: CAWSSSHRVEAFF

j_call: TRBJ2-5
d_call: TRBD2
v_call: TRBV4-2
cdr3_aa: CASSQSTLQAGGGETQYF

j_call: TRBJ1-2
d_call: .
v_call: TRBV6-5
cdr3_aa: CASSSLDRAGGYTF

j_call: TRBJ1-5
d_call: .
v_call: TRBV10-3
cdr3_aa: CAISESSVNQPQHF

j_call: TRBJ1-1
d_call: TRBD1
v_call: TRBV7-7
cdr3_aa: CASSWDRKKMNTEAFF

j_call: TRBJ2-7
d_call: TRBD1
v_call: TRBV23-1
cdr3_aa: CASSLPSGTGVSEQYF

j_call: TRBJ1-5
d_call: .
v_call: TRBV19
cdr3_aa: CASRRLISNQPQHF

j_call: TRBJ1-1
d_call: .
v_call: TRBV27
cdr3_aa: CASRKLLGDTEAFF

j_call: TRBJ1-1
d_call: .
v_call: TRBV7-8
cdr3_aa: CASSLQGFNTEAFF

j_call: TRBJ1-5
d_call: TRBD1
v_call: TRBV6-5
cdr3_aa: CASRHDRGGNQPQHF

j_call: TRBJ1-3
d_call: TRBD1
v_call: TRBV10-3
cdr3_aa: CAISETGGRGNTIYF

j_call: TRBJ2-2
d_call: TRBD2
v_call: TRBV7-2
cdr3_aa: CASSLGLAGGVLFF